These T cell receptor beta chains were read from a single sample in a study of graft-versus-host responses after intestinal transplantation. TCRdb's table, derived via immunoSEQ multiplex PCR, lists solely in-frame clones and lacks some. The table records around 110,000 clones, 90% of them present only once. These receptors have no known antigen. This specimen consisted of unstimulated CD4+ T cells sorted from spleen or lymph node cells, obtained before intestinal transplant. The receptors come from a human donor who received an intestinal transplant. The CDR3 runs from the conserved cysteine through the conserved F or W. D genes are given only for firm matches. The listing skips clone size in some rows; elsewhere it reads once, few, many or a size class.

>TRBD1|TRBV5-1|-|TRBJ2-3
TGCGCCAGCAGCTGGACAGGGGCAGGGGGAGATACGCAGTATTTT
CASSWTGAGGDTQYF
>TRBD2|TRBV10-3|-|TRBJ2-3
TGTGCCATCAAACTAGCGGCAAACACAGATACGCAGTATTTT
CAIKLAANTDTQYF
>-|TRBV6-6|-|TRBJ2-7
TGTGCCAGCAGAACAGGCCAGGGATATGACGAGCAGTACTTC
CASRTGQGYDEQYF
>TRBD2|TRBV5-1|-|TRBJ2-5
TGCGCCAGCAGCTTGGGGGCTAGCGGGAGGTCGAGGGAGACCCAGTACTTC
CASSLGASGRSRETQYF
>TRBD2|TRBV7-9|few|TRBJ2-1
TGTGCCAGCAGCTTACTAGCGGGCAATGAGCAGTTCTTC
CASSLLAGNEQFF
>TRBD2|TRBV11-2|-|TRBJ2-7
TGTGCCAGCAGCTTATTACGGGGGGAATACGAGCAGTACTTC
CASSLLRGEYEQYF
>-|TRBV19|-|TRBJ1-5
TGTGCCAGTAGTATATTTGCCGACAGGTACAATCAGCCCCAGCATTTT
CASSIFADRYNQPQHF
>-|TRBV19|-|TRBJ1-5
TGTGCCAGTAGTCGGGACATTATCTATCAGCCCCAGCATTTT
CASSRDIIYQPQHF
>TRBD1|TRBV9|-|TRBJ2-3
TGTGCCAGCAGTGTTTTCGGGCGGACAGGGGGGACAGATACGCAGTATTTT
CASSVFGRTGGTDTQYF
>-|TRBV30|-|TRBJ1-2
TGTGCCTGGACCTCACTGGTCGAAGCCGAGGGCTACACCTTC
CAWTSLVEAEGYTF
>TRBD1|TRBV18|-|TRBJ1-1
TGTGCCAGCTCGAGAGGCACAGGGGCGGACACTGAAGCTTTCTTT
CASSRGTGADTEAFF
>TRBD1|TRBV28|-|TRBJ1-2
TGTGCCAGCAGTTTACGGCCCGGCCAGGGGGCTAACTATGGCTACACCTTC
CASSLRPGQGANYGYTF
>-|TRBV7-8|-|TRBJ2-1
TGTGCCAGCAGCTTAGATCGGGGGAGCTCCTACAATGAGCAGTTCTTC
CASSLDRGSSYNEQFF
>-|TRBV29-1|-|TRBJ1-2
TGCAGCGCCTATGACAATCCTAACTATGGCTACACCTTC
CSAYDNPNYGYTF
>-|TRBV11-2|-|TRBJ2-7
TGTGCCAGCAGCCTCGGACTCCCAGGCCACGAGCAGTACTTC
CASSLGLPGHEQYF
>-|TRBV20-1|-|TRBJ2-7
TGCAGTGCTAGATTCAGCTACGAGCAGTACTTC
CSARFSYEQYF
>-|TRBV9|-|TRBJ2-1
TGTGCCAGCAGCGCACTAAGGGGGTCCTACAATGAGCAGTTCTTC
CASSALRGSYNEQFF
>-|TRBV18|-|TRBJ1-4
TGTGCCAGCTCACGCCAGGACACAACTAATGAAAAACTGTTTTTT
CASSRQDTTNEKLFF